Following are 22 T cell receptor beta chains from one sample sequenced in a study of blood T cell repertoires in COVID-19. Measured with immunoSEQ multiplex PCR; TCRdb has only the in-frame clones, and not every one. The sample contains around 240,000 clones, 75% to 85% of which appear only once. The sample taken for sequencing was peripheral blood. Source of these receptors: a woman in her thirties or forties who had recovered from COVID-19.

This chain uses TRBV13 with TRBJ2-2, with TRBD1 matching 7 bases. Trimming at V came to 4 bases and at J to 1 base, leaving 6 bases not matched to a gene. From germline, CDR1 is PRHDT and CDR2 FYEKMQ (reference sequence). The CDR3 spans 16 residues. This chain's CDR3 is CASSYAGTENTGELFF. As DNA, the CDR3 is TGTGCCAGCAGCTACGCCGGGACAGAGAACACCGGGGAGCTGTTTTTT.

The chain recombines TRBV30 with TRBJ1-4; D possibly corresponds to TRBD1 (6 bases). CDR1 GTSNPN and CDR2 SVGIG come from the germline V gene (reference sequence). The CDR3 extends over 12 amino acids. V dropped 7 bases and J dropped 5 bases, with 11 bases sitting between them. The CDR3 sequence: CAYRVKNEKLFF. The CDR3, as DNA: TGTGCCTACAGGGTTAAGAATGAAAAACTGTTTTTT.

This chain connects TRBV5-4 to TRBJ1-1; the D gene is possibly TRBD1 (5 bases). V was shortened by 0 bases and J by 1 base, with 7 bases between the two germline ends. The CDR3 is 14 amino acids. Germline CDR1 reads SGHNT; CDR2 reads YYREEE (reference sequence). The CDR3 bases are TGTGCCAGCAGCTTGGAAAGGGGGAACACTGAAGCTTTCTTT. It is translated as CASSLERGNTEAFF.

V usage is TRBV2 and J usage is TRBJ2-7, with 8 bases matching TRBD1. CDR1 SNHLY and CDR2 FYNNEI come from the germline V gene. Losses at the gene ends were 2 bases for V and 4 bases for J; bases not matched to a gene: 4. This CDR3 has 14 amino acids. The CDR3 DNA sequence: TGTGCCAGCAGTGAACAGGGGGCAAGTTACGAGCAGTACTTC. It encodes CASSEQGASYEQYF.

The chain has TRBV3-1 (or the pseudogene TRBV3-2) and TRBJ1-2, with 8 bases matching TRBD1. With V trimmed by 1 base and J by 8 bases, 6 bases remained unmatched. CDR3 length: 14 amino acids. CDR1 and CDR2 (germline): LGHDT, YNNKEL (reference sequence). CDR3 in amino acids: CASSQGSSGGGYTF. CDR3 DNA sequence: TGTGCCAGCAGCCAAGGGTCCTCAGGGGGCGGCTACACCTTC.

The rearrangement links TRBV2 to TRBJ2-1; no firm D call. This CDR3 is built from 13 residues. Trimming took off 3 bases at V and 9 bases at J, with 12 bases between the two ends. Germline loops: CDR1 SNHLY, CDR2 FYNNEI. CDR3 in DNA: TGTGCCAGCAGTGATTTATCAGGCATTGAGCAGTTCTTC. Translation: CASSDLSGIEQFF.

This clone was recorded once. This chain joins TRBV19 and TRBJ1-1, with 7 positions matching TRBD1. Germline V lookup: CDR1 LNHDA, CDR2 SQIVND (reference sequence). J was trimmed by 7 bases and V by 6 bases; bases with no gene match: 8. The CDR3 runs 13 residues. CDR3 DNA sequence: TGTGCCAGTAGGACAGGGAGAGAGTTTGAAGCTTTCTTT. Its protein product is CASRTGREFEAFF.

The chain carries TRBV19 and TRBJ2-6; D might be TRBD1 (6 bases). The ends were cut back, 5 bases at V and 0 bases at J, with 11 bases in the middle. The CDR3 loop spans 16 amino acids. Per germline, CDR1 LNHDA and CDR2 SQIVND (reference sequence). Here the CDR3 reads CASSWTAGSGANVLTF. Here the CDR3 DNA reads TGTGCCAGTAGTTGGACAGCCGGCTCTGGGGCCAACGTCCTGACTTTC.

The CDR3 reads CASRVDRAQNIQYF. In DNA, the CDR3 is TGTGCCAGCAGGGTGGACAGGGCCCAAAACATTCAGTACTTC. The J gene is TRBJ2-4, the V gene TRBV6-5, with 8 positions matching TRBD1. The ends lost 6 bases at V and 5 bases at J; junction bases unmatched: 6. The CDR3 consists of 14 residues. Germline values: CDR1 MNHEY, CDR2 SVGAGI.

The chain recombines TRBV2 with TRBJ2-1; D is possibly TRBD1 (6 bases). This CDR3 comprises 13 residues. Trimming pared 6 bases from V and 9 bases from J, leaving 15 bases between. Germline CDR1 reads SNHLY; CDR2 reads FYNNEI. This chain's CDR3 is CASRADSRAEQFF. CDR3 DNA: TGTGCCAGCAGAGCGGACAGTCGAGCTGAGCAGTTCTTC.

This clone appeared once. This chain joins TRBV18 and TRBJ1-1; D gene uncertain. Germline V gene lookup returns CDR1 KGHSH and CDR2 LQKENI. V lost 6 bases to trimming and J lost 2 bases, with 10 bases between them. The CDR3 is made up of 13 amino acids. The CDR3 bases are TGTGCCAGCTCTACGACGGGAAACACTGAAGCTTTCTTT. Residues: CASSTTGNTEAFF.

A remark on this clone: Other DNA variants within this sample encode the same CDR3. J is TRBJ1-1 and V is TRBV6-5, with D perhaps matching TRBD1 (6 bases). Trimming stripped 7 bases from V and 5 bases from J, with 11 bases between. CDR1 is MNHEY, CDR2 SVGAGI, per germline. This CDR3 has 12 residues. CDR3 residues: CASKTGLTEAFF. CDR3 DNA: TGTGCCAGCAAAACAGGGCTGACTGAAGCTTTCTTT.

The chain carries TRBV5-4 and TRBJ2-2; perhaps TRBD2 as D (5 bases). V was clipped by 0 bases and J by 1 base, with 7 bases between them. Germline V CDR1 and CDR2: SGHNT, YYREEE (reference sequence). The CDR3 runs 15 residues. The CDR3 DNA reads as TGTGCCAGCAGCTTGGGTGGAGGGAACACCGGGGAGCTGTTTTTT. Translation gives CASSLGGGNTGELFF.

The chain combines TRBV7-2 with TRBJ2-1; D may be TRBD1 (5 bases). Trimming removed 2 bases from V and 13 bases from J, with 12 bases in between. This CDR3 has 12 residues. Germline V gene sequence: CDR1 SGHTA, CDR2 FQGNSA. CDR3 coding DNA: TGTGCCAGCAGCTTAAGCAGACAGAACCAGTTCTTC. Translating it yields CASSLSRQNQFF.

The chain couples TRBV3-1 (or the pseudogene TRBV3-2) to TRBJ2-7; 11 bases are a match to TRBD2. This CDR3 is 17 amino acids long. The V and J ends lost 1 base and 3 bases, in that order; junction bases with no gene match: 8. Looked up from germline, CDR1 is LGHDT and CDR2 is YNNKEL (reference sequence). The CDR3 nucleotides are TGTGCCAGCAGCCAAGGCCCGACTAGCGGGGTGTACTACGAGCAGTACTTC. Amino acids: CASSQGPTSGVYYEQYF.

This chain joins TRBV7-6 and TRBJ2-1, with 8 nucleotides matching TRBD2. In germline, CDR1 is SGHVS, CDR2 FNYEAQ. The CDR3 is made up of 11 amino acids. V dropped 5 bases and J dropped 9; count of bases not matched to a gene: 0. Here the CDR3 DNA reads TGTGCCAGCAGCGCGGGGGGTGAGCAGTTCTTC. It codes for CASSAGGEQFF.

This clone was detected once. V and J are TRBV5-1 and TRBJ2-3; 9 bases map to TRBD1. Losses at the gene ends were 2 bases for V and 5 bases for J; bases not matched to a gene: 6. Per the germline V gene, CDR1 is SGHRS and CDR2 is YFSETQ. The CDR3 has 15 residues. This CDR3 is CASSFSGQGKDTQYF. CDR3 DNA sequence: TGCGCCAGCAGCTTCTCGGGACAGGGAAAAGATACGCAGTATTTT.

This rearrangement joins TRBV6-6 to TRBJ2-5; 10 bases align to TRBD1. The germline CDR1 and CDR2 sequences are MNHNY and SVGAGI (reference sequence). The CDR3 is 14 residues long. The J segment lost 1 base and the V segment lost 4 bases, leaving 0 bases of the junction unmatched. CDR3 sequence (DNA): TGTGCCAGCAGTTGGACAGGGGGCCAAGAGACCCAGTACTTC. As protein: CASSWTGGQETQYF.

This clone was seen once. J is TRBJ1-2 and V is TRBV27; 9 nucleotides align to TRBD1. The CDR3 length is 15 residues. Germline trimming cut 7 bases from V and 0 bases from J; bases unmatched to any gene: 6. The germline V gene encodes CDR1 MNHEY and CDR2 SMNVEV (reference sequence). CDR3 sequence reads: CASTRTGDANYGYTF. DNA of the CDR3: TGTGCCAGCACCCGGACAGGGGACGCTAACTATGGCTACACCTTC.

The chain couples TRBV10-3 to TRBJ2-3; 10 bases line up with TRBD1. J gave up 4 bases and V 10 bases, and 5 bases lay outside the gene matches. Germline V CDR1 and CDR2: ENHRY, SYGVKD. This CDR3 has 13 amino acids. The CDR3 sequence: CASRDRGSDTQYF. DNA of the CDR3: TGTGCCAGCAGGGACAGGGGTTCAGATACGCAGTATTTT.

The chain combines TRBV12-2 with TRBJ2-7; the D call TRBD2 from the table was never checked on the DNA. TRBV12-2 counts as a pseudogene. This CDR3 has 15 amino acids. The CDR3 coding sequence is TGTGCAAGTCGCTTAATCCCCGGGGGGCTAGGGGAGCAGTACTTC. The encoded protein is CASRLIPGGLGEQYF.

This clone was found a few times. The V and J genes are TRBV7-8 and TRBJ1-5; D might be TRBD1 (6 bases). V shed 0 bases and J shed 7 bases, with 13 bases lying between them. The CDR3 length is 15 residues. Germline-derived CDR1 and CDR2 are SGHVS and FQNEAQ. The CDR3 here is CASSLAQGQGQPQHF. CDR3 bases: TGTGCCAGCAGCTTAGCGCAGGGGCAGGGACAGCCCCAGCATTTT.